These T cell receptor beta chains were read from a single sample in a study of graft-versus-host responses after intestinal transplantation. Clones were sequenced by immunoSEQ multiplex PCR, and TCRdb holds only the in-frame ones, with some missing. The sample holds about 25,000 clones, roughly 82% seen once. These receptors are not linked to any known antigen. Sequenced material: unstimulated CD8+ T cells sorted from spleen or lymph node cells, taken before transplant. Receptors originate from a human donor who was the organ donor for an intestinal transplant. Each CDR3 is given with its conserved first and last residue. Fields, in order: clone size, J gene, V gene, D gene, CDR3 protein, CDR3 DNA. A D gene is named only where the DNA matches it firmly. Size is stated for part of the rows, as once, few or many counts, or as a class when the clone is expanded.

medium-sized TRBJ2-3 TRBV19 NA CASSITPTSTDTQYF TGTGCCAGTAGTATAACTCCTACTAGCACAGATACGCAGTATTTT
NA TRBJ1-1 TRBV5-1 TRBD1 CASSLGDRMNTEAFF TGCGCCAGCAGCTTGGGGGACAGAATGAACACTGAAGCTTTCTTT
once TRBJ1-1 TRBV18 NA CASSRRVSGTEAFF TGTGCCAGCTCACGGAGGGTAAGCGGAACTGAAGCTTTCTTT
NA TRBJ2-3 TRBV18 NA CASSKGTSTDTQYF TGTGCCAGCTCAAAAGGGACAAGCACAGATACGCAGTATTTT
NA TRBJ1-1 TRBV5-6 TRBD1 CASSAEQGASTEAFF TGTGCCAGCAGCGCCGAACAGGGGGCAAGCACTGAAGCTTTCTTT
NA TRBJ2-1 TRBV6-1 NA CASSEEAAYNEQFF TGTGCCAGCAGTGAAGAGGCAGCCTACAATGAGCAGTTCTTC
NA TRBJ1-4 TRBV12-5 NA CASGVGTTNEKLFF TGTGCTAGTGGTGTAGGGACAACTAATGAAAAACTGTTTTTT
few TRBJ2-7 TRBV27 NA CASSWSGGYEQYF TGTGCCAGCAGTTGGTCTGGGGGCTACGAGCAGTACTTC
NA TRBJ1-1 TRBV29-1 NA CSVVGHRENTEAFF TGCAGCGTTGTAGGACACAGGGAAAATACTGAAGCTTTCTTT
NA TRBJ1-2 TRBV4-1 NA CASSPGGYGYTF TGCGCCAGCAGCCCAGGTGGCTATGGCTACACCTTC
NA TRBJ2-3 TRBV20-1 NA CSAGGSDTQYF TGCAGTGCTGGGGGGAGTGATACGCAGTATTTT
NA TRBJ2-2 TRBV6-5 NA CASSYGSRGELFF TGTGCCAGCAGTTACGGGAGTAGGGGGGAGCTGTTTTTT
NA TRBJ1-2 TRBV5-6 NA CASSLIGPHGGYTF TGTGCCAGCAGCTTGATAGGGCCCCATGGGGGCTACACCTTC
NA TRBJ1-2 TRBV6-5 NA CASSHRDNYGYTF TGTGCCAGCAGCCACAGGGACAACTATGGCTACACCTTC
NA TRBJ2-4 TRBV4-1 TRBD1 CASSQVDRQGIQYF TGCGCCAGCAGCCAAGTGGATCGACAGGGCATTCAGTACTTC
once TRBJ1-2 TRBV19 NA CASSMPLLGGYTF TGTGCCAGTAGTATGCCCCTTCTAGGTGGCTACACCTTC
NA TRBJ2-7 TRBV9 TRBD2 CASSLGSGGSYEQYF TGTGCCAGCAGCCTCGGGAGCGGGGGATCCTACGAGCAGTACTTC
NA TRBJ2-7 TRBV13 NA CASSLGQNNEQYF TGTGCCAGCAGCTTGGGACAAAATAACGAGCAGTACTTC
few TRBJ2-7 TRBV4-3 NA CASSASGEAAAYEQYF TGCGCCAGCAGCGCCTCTGGCGAGGCCGCCGCTTACGAGCAGTACTTC
NA TRBJ2-3 TRBV30 TRBD2 CAWTWGGGTDTQYF TGTGCCTGGACCTGGGGAGGGGGCACAGATACGCAGTATTTT
NA TRBJ1-2 TRBV5-4 TRBD1 CASTGTGAGYTF TGTGCCAGCACCGGGACAGGGGCTGGCTACACCTTC
NA TRBJ2-1 TRBV5-4 NA CASSFYNEQFF TGTGCCAGCAGCTTCTACAATGAGCAGTTCTTC
NA TRBJ1-2 TRBV7-9 NA CASSEGGANYGYTF TGTGCCAGCAGCGAAGGGGGGGCTAACTATGGCTACACCTTC
NA TRBJ2-6 TRBV7-7 NA CASSLGVESGANVLTF TGTGCCAGCAGCTTAGGGGTAGAATCGGGGGCCAACGTCCTGACTTTC
NA TRBJ2-1 TRBV6-6 NA CASQEVAEYNEQFF TGTGCCAGCCAGGAGGTAGCGGAATACAATGAGCAGTTCTTC
NA TRBJ2-5 TRBV5-1 NA CASSLIYQETQYF TGCGCCAGCAGCTTAATATACCAAGAGACCCAGTACTTC
NA TRBJ2-2 TRBV30 NA CASEGVGGELFF TGTGCCTCGGAGGGCGTTGGCGGGGAGCTGTTTTTT
NA TRBJ2-7 TRBV19 NA CASSPESLSYPYEQYF TGTGCCAGTAGTCCCGAGAGTCTGTCCTACCCCTACGAGCAGTACTTC
NA TRBJ2-3 TRBV5-1 NA CASSGLGDTQYF TGCGCCAGCAGCGGCCTGGGGGATACGCAGTATTTT
NA TRBJ2-7 TRBV7-9 NA CAVAASYEQYF TGTGCAGTAGCGGCCTCCTACGAGCAGTACTTC
NA TRBJ1-2 TRBV19 TRBD1 CASNQGADGYTF TGTGCCAGTAACCAGGGGGCGGATGGCTACACCTTC